The clone carrying this TCR beta chain was observed a handful of times. Antigen specificity is unknown. The sample originates from a study of CD8 T cells in ankylosing spondylitis. Whole-study results and caveats: The study identified a TCR beta motif of under ten highly homologous variants that appeared characteristic of ankylosing spondylitis blood. In reactive arthritis synovial fluid and blood, some motif variants had been reported before. From matched ankylosing spondylitis synovial fluid, disease-linked clones were reportedly recovered at significantly enriched levels.

CDR3 length: 15 amino acids. Per germline, CDR1 SGHRS and CDR2 YFSETQ. V lost 5 bases and J 3 bases, leaving 15 bases between the germline ends. With molecular barcodes, quantitative 5'-RACE was used to make the TCR beta libraries. In TCRdb, the 5' RACE reads were re-called with MiXCR into one record per CDR3 protein. The sample comprises a few hundred thousand distinct CDR3 sequences, about 10% of which are singletons, and around 6.5% rests with the top ten. This clonotype originated in a male donor with ankylosing spondylitis or in good health (not recorded which). The specimen was blood, either unsorted or a sorted T cell fraction (not recorded which). The rearrangement uses TRBV5-1 and TRBJ2-1; possibly TRBD2 for D (6 bases). CDR3 in DNA: TGCGCCAGCAGTAGGAGTAGCGGCCTCTACAATGAGCAGTTCTTC. This encodes CASSRSSGLYNEQFF.